This record concerns one T cell receptor (beta chain) sequence. This specimen comes from a study of metastatic and nonmetastatic thyroid tumors. Study details: Samples came from malignant and benign thyroid patients, and repertoires were compared across blood and tumor or nodule tissue.

Ahead of thyroid surgery, no patient had received treatment of any kind. With MiXCR, TCRdb reprocessed the PCR reads. The sample lists about 21,000 clones, 25% to 30% seen once, with approximately 14% in the top ten. Sequencing input: tumor tissue. The TCR originated in a male donor with papillary thyroid cancer or a benign thyroid nodule (not recorded which). Some clones in this sample may be carry-over from other donors' samples.

The CDR3 region is CASSFLSGHEQYF. For the CDR3, the DNA is TGTGCCAGCAGCTTCCTTTCAGGGCACGAGCAGTACTTC. The gene calls are TRBV7-2 and TRBJ2-7; possibly TRBD1 for D (5 bases). From germline, CDR1 is SGHTA and CDR2 FQGNSA. The CDR3 extends over 13 amino acids. The V gene lost 3 bases and the J gene lost 5 bases, with 11 bases spanning the gap.